This T cell receptor (beta chain) was observed in a study of blood T cell repertoires in COVID-19. Study background: Acute and convalescent COVID-19 samples came from the United States, Italy and Spain. PBMCs, B-cell-depleted T cells, or T cells were the source of the cDNA or gDNA that made up the material.

Methods used by the authors: Amplification of reference gene primers was used by the study to estimate nucleated cell counts. Repertoires were generated with immunoSEQ multiplex PCR, while TCRdb's copy carries only in-frame clones and drops some. Clone size and V and J calls were adopted from that table, with D and trimming inferred from the DNA. The repertoire consists of under 200,000 clones, with 80% to 90% occurring once and the leading ten covering around 2.7%. The CDR3 runs 16 residues. The germline V gene encodes CDR1 MNHEY and CDR2 SMNVEV (reference sequence). Trimming left V 5 bases short and J 0 bases short, with 14 bases between. Recruited during active infection, patients (from Seattle) were subsequently followed longitudinally.

The receptor was derived from a woman aged 80 or older with COVID-19, enrolled during active disease. What was sequenced was peripheral blood. The rearrangement links TRBV27 to TRBJ2-4, with D possibly matching TRBD1 (5 bases). Written as DNA, the CDR3 is TGTGCCAGCAGTAAACAGGAGAATCTAGCCAAAAACATTCAGTACTTC. This codes for CASSKQENLAKNIQYF.